Listed here are 11 T cell receptor beta chains from one sample, sequenced in a study of cytomegalovirus exposure and HLA in healthy donors. The PCR contained 60 Vbeta and 13 Jbeta primers. Sequencing was performed with immunoSEQ multiplex PCR; in TCRdb, only in-frame clones are kept and a portion is missing. The table records 210,000 or so clones, 80% to 90% of them present only once. Sequencing was performed on PBMCs. These TCRs come from a young woman in good health and CMV-seronegative.

The chain joins TRBV6-7 to TRBJ1-5; the match to TRBD1 covers 7 bases. TRBV6-7 is given ORF status, its function remaining uncertain. The V gene end was trimmed by 6 bases and the J gene end by 3 bases; junction bases not matched to a gene: 2. The CDR3 has 13 amino acids. The CDR3 nucleotides read TGTGCCAGCAGCGGGACAGACAATCAGCCCCAGCATTTT. As protein: CASSGTDNQPQHF.

The V gene is TRBV27, the J gene TRBJ2-7; a weak D match, TRBD2 (6 bases). V was pared by 8 bases and J by 5 bases, with 16 bases between. The germline V gene encodes CDR1 MNHEY and CDR2 SMNVEV (reference sequence). The CDR3 is 13 amino acids. The CDR3 DNA sequence: TGTGCCAGCCGGGGGACCCATACCGACGAGCAGTACTTC. Its protein is CASRGTHTDEQYF.

The chain couples TRBV13 to TRBJ2-7; the match to TRBD2 covers 8 bases. Germline loops: CDR1 PRHDT, CDR2 FYEKMQ (reference sequence). CDR3 length: 14 amino acids. The V segment lost 3 bases and the J segment 3 bases; nucleotides outside the gene matches: 4. CDR3 residues: CASSLSGGLYEQYF. The CDR3, as DNA: TGTGCCAGCAGCTTGAGCGGGGGCCTCTACGAGCAGTACTTC.

The genes are TRBV10-1 and TRBJ2-1; possible D gene TRBD2, 7 bases. V lost 10 bases and J lost 8, with 27 bases in between. Germline CDR1 and CDR2: WNHNN and SYGVQD (reference sequence). The length of the CDR3 is 16 residues. CDR3 residues: CATQGGGETNEDEQFF. The CDR3, as DNA: TGCGCCACCCAAGGGGGAGGGGAGACTAATGAGGATGAGCAGTTCTTC.

V is TRBV29-1 and J is TRBJ2-1, with D perhaps matching TRBD1 (6 bases). Trimming cost V 7 bases and J 7 bases, with 17 bases left between them. Germline-derived CDR1 and CDR2 are SQVTM and ANQGSEA. The CDR3 is made up of 13 amino acids. CDR3 sequence reads: CSAVGGRLNEQFF. DNA of the CDR3: TGCAGCGCTGTAGGGGGACGACTAAATGAGCAGTTCTTC.

The gene calls are TRBV9 and TRBJ2-7; TRBD2 is a possible D gene (5 bases). Germline V gene sequence: CDR1 SGDLS, CDR2 YYNGEE. Trimming left V 5 bases short and J 3 bases short, with 18 bases between. There are 15 residues in the CDR3. The CDR3 nucleotides read TGTGCCAGCAGGACCAAAGCGGCAACGAACTACGAGCAGTACTTC. Residues: CASRTKAATNYEQYF.

V gene TRBV6-5 combines with J gene TRBJ1-6, with TRBD1 identical over 12 bases. J was trimmed by 8 bases and V by 8 bases; bases with no gene match: 4. The CDR3 has 14 residues. The germline CDR1 and CDR2 sequences are MNHEY and SVGAGI. The CDR3 loop is CASRRDRGHSPLHF. CDR3 in DNA: TGTGCCAGCCGACGGGACAGGGGGCATTCACCCCTCCACTTT.

This chain links TRBV11-3 with TRBJ2-1, with unresolved D. Germline V gene lookup returns CDR1 SGHNT and CDR2 YENEEA. CDR3 length: 16 amino acids. V lost 0 bases, J lost 10 bases, and 19 bases lay in between. CDR3 DNA: TGTGCCAGCAGCTTAGATCCCTATAACCTTAGGAGAGAGCAGTTCTTC. Translation: CASSLDPYNLRREQFF.

This chain uses TRBV4-1 with TRBJ1-5; D is possibly TRBD1 (5 bases). From germline, CDR1 is MGHRA and CDR2 YSYEKL. CDR3 size: 15 residues. Trimming shortened V by 0 bases and J by 7 bases, and 13 bases separated the two germline ends. The chain's CDR3 is CASSQESQAPQPQHF. The CDR3 bases are TGCGCCAGCAGCCAAGAGTCACAGGCCCCCCAGCCCCAGCATTTT.

This clone was seen once. This rearrangement joins TRBV19 to TRBJ1-5, with 7 bases identical to TRBD1. The CDR3 sequence is 15 residues long. From germline, CDR1 is LNHDA and CDR2 SQIVND (reference sequence). The J segment lost 6 bases and the V segment lost 0 bases, leaving 5 bases of the junction unmatched. CDR3: CASSIEATGPQPQHF. The CDR3 DNA follows: TGTGCCAGTAGTATAGAGGCGACAGGGCCTCAGCCCCAGCATTTT.

The chain carries TRBV4-3 and TRBJ2-3; 11 positions match TRBD1. After removal of 3 bases from V and 4 bases from J, the junction contained 6 bases not matched to a gene. CDR1 LGHNA and CDR2 YSLEER come from the germline V gene. This CDR3 spans 16 amino acids. CDR3 in amino acids: CASSQGDRGGSDTQYF. In nucleotides, the CDR3 is TGCGCCAGCAGCCAGGGGGACAGGGGGGGCTCAGATACGCAGTATTTT.